This is a list of T cell receptor beta chains from one sample in a study of blood T cell repertoires in COVID-19. TCRdb's copy holds only in-frame clones and misses some; the assay was immunoSEQ multiplex PCR. This sample has 240,000 or so clones, with about 83% found just once. Material: peripheral blood. The receptors stem from a man between 25 and 39 years old who had recovered from COVID-19. Each CDR3 is given with its conserved first and last residue. The D gene is left open where the match is weak. Only part of the rows carry a size: once, few, many, or a class if the clone is expanded.

clone_size,j_call,d_call,v_call,cdr3_aa,cdr3_nt
NA,TRBJ2-7,TRBD1,TRBV18,CASSPGTGNTYEQYF,TGTGCCAGCTCACCAGGGACAGGAAACACCTACGAGCAGTACTTC
NA,TRBJ1-2,NA,TRBV5-4,CASSLLSFPGYGYTF,TGTGCCAGCAGCTTGTTAAGTTTCCCGGGGTATGGCTACACCTTC
NA,TRBJ2-1,TRBD2,TRBV19,CASSIPLAGGINEQFF,TGTGCCAGTAGTATCCCCCTAGCGGGGGGAATCAATGAGCAGTTCTTC
NA,TRBJ2-3,TRBD1,TRBV19,CASSSQGASTDTQYF,TGTGCCAGTAGTTCACAGGGGGCTAGCACAGATACGCAGTATTTT
NA,TRBJ1-1,NA,TRBV10-3,CAIGEGVMAEAFF,TGTGCCATCGGAGAGGGAGTTATGGCTGAAGCTTTCTTT
NA,TRBJ1-2,NA,TRBV12-3/TRBV12-4,CASSGVRRYGYTF,TGTGCCAGCAGCGGAGTCAGAAGATATGGCTACACCTTC
NA,TRBJ2-5,TRBD2,TRBV7-9,CASSSPHGAGEETQYF,TGTGCCAGCAGCTCCCCTCACGGAGCGGGGGAAGAGACCCAGTACTTC
NA,TRBJ1-3,NA,TRBV5-4,CASSLGGGNTIYF,TGTGCCAGCAGCTTGGGAGGCGGAAACACCATATATTTT
NA,TRBJ1-2,NA,TRBV28,CASSLEYYGYTF,TGTGCCAGCAGTTTAGAGTATTATGGCTACACCTTC
NA,TRBJ2-5,NA,TRBV1,CTSSQAWTSGGGFQETQYF,TGCACCAGCAGCCAAGCATGGACTAGCGGGGGGGGATTCCAAGAGACCCAGTACTTC
NA,TRBJ1-4,NA,TRBV5-1,CASSSRGTNEKLFF,TGCGCCAGCAGCTCTAGGGGCACTAATGAAAAACTGTTTTTT
NA,TRBJ2-3,TRBD1,TRBV7-2,CASSLPRQGGADTQYF,TGTGCCAGCAGCTTACCCAGACAGGGTGGGGCAGATACGCAGTATTTT
NA,TRBJ1-3,NA,TRBV19,CASRTGGRNTIYF,TGTGCCAGCCGAACGGGGGGCCGAAACACCATATATTTT
NA,TRBJ2-5,TRBD2,TRBV7-9,CASSLGGTSAETQYF,TGTGCCAGCAGCCTAGGGGGGACTAGCGCGGAGACCCAGTACTTC
NA,TRBJ1-3,TRBD1,TRBV7-6,CASSSRTGRSGNTIYF,TGTGCCAGCAGCAGTCGGACAGGACGCTCTGGAAACACCATATATTTT
once,TRBJ2-5,NA,TRBV10-3,CALHLWAGQETQYF,TGTGCCCTTCACCTTTGGGCCGGCCAAGAGACCCAGTACTTC
NA,TRBJ1-3,NA,TRBV5-5,CASRPTGNSGNTIYF,TGTGCCAGCAGACCTACGGGGAACTCTGGAAACACCATATATTTT
NA,TRBJ2-7,TRBD1,TRBV5-1,CASSLGGYSGGTNEQYF,TGCGCCAGCAGCTTGGGGGGCTACTCAGGGGGCACTAACGAGCAGTACTTC
NA,TRBJ1-4,NA,TRBV9,CATLAGGVRKKLFF,TGTGCCACCCTCGCCGGGGGGGTTCGGAAAAAACTGTTTTTT
NA,TRBJ2-2,NA,TRBV27,CASSPRGGGTGELFF,TGTGCCAGCAGTCCCAGGGGCGGTGGGACCGGGGAGCTGTTTTTT
NA,TRBJ2-1,NA,TRBV11-3,CASSLGSNYPQFF,TGTGCCAGCAGCTTAGGGTCTAACTACCCTCAGTTCTTC
NA,TRBJ1-2,NA,TRBV5-6,CASPAQANYGYTF,TGTGCCAGCCCTGCGCAAGCTAACTATGGCTACACCTTC
NA,TRBJ2-2,TRBD1,TRBV11-3,CASSPDRGNTGELFF,TGTGCCAGCAGCCCTGACAGGGGGAACACCGGGGAGCTGTTTTTT
NA,TRBJ2-5,TRBD2,TRBV2,CATRSGGALETQYF,TGTGCCACACGTTCCGGGGGGGCCTTGGAGACCCAGTACTTC
NA,TRBJ2-2,NA,TRBV5-3,CARSLRQKNTGELFF,TGTGCCAGAAGCTTGAGACAGAAGAACACCGGGGAGCTGTTTTTT
NA,TRBJ2-1,NA,TRBV4-1,CASSVVGQGLDEQFF,TGCGCCAGCAGCGTCGTGGGGCAGGGTTTGGATGAGCAGTTCTTC
once,TRBJ2-2,NA,TRBV2,CASRREEDSNTGELFF,TGTGCCAGCAGGAGGGAGGAAGATTCGAACACCGGGGAGCTGTTTTTT
NA,TRBJ1-5,TRBD1,TRBV7-9,CASSLGTGRNQPQHF,TGTGCCAGCAGCTTAGGGACAGGGCGCAATCAGCCCCAGCATTTT
NA,TRBJ1-1,TRBD1,TRBV6-5,CASRTGPMNTEAFF,TGTGCCAGCCGGACAGGCCCTATGAACACTGAAGCTTTCTTT
NA,TRBJ1-1,NA,TRBV14,CASSSMRIQNTEAFF,TGTGCCAGCAGTTCTATGAGAATTCAGAACACTGAAGCTTTCTTT
once,TRBJ1-5,NA,TRBV29-1,CSVTDSGSGQPQHF,TGCAGCGTCACTGACTCGGGGTCGGGCCAGCCCCAGCATTTT
many,TRBJ1-6,NA,TRBV2,CASSDYRSSYNSPLHF,TGTGCCAGCAGTGATTACCGGAGCTCCTATAATTCACCCCTCCACTTT
few,TRBJ1-6,NA,TRBV6-5,CASSYGQYNSPLHF,TGTGCCAGCAGTTACGGGCAGTATAATTCACCCCTCCACTTT
NA,TRBJ2-3,NA,TRBV25-1,CASRDSNSDTQYF,TGTGCCAGCAGGGACTCCAATTCAGATACGCAGTATTTT
NA,TRBJ2-1,TRBD2,TRBV11-3,CASERGGVDNEQFF,TGTGCCAGCGAGCGGGGGGGCGTTGACAATGAGCAGTTCTTC
NA,TRBJ1-1,TRBD1,TRBV10-3,CAISPTSPGGTEAFF,TGTGCCATCAGTCCGACATCTCCAGGGGGCACTGAAGCTTTCTTT
NA,TRBJ1-3,NA,TRBV6-5,CASRAFGSGNTIYF,TGTGCCAGCAGGGCCTTCGGGTCTGGAAACACCATATATTTT
NA,TRBJ1-2,NA,TRBV2,CASTGSALANYGYTF,TGTGCCAGCACCGGCTCCGCCCTAGCTAACTATGGCTACACCTTC
NA,TRBJ1-6,TRBD1,TRBV2,CASRTGGGNSPLHF,TGTGCCAGCAGGACAGGGGGCGGCAATTCACCCCTCCACTTT
NA,TRBJ2-7,NA,TRBV5-8,CASSEESGRGAIEQYF,TGTGCCAGCAGCGAAGAAAGTGGCAGGGGGGCGATCGAGCAGTACTTC
NA,TRBJ1-2,TRBD1,TRBV3-1/TRBV3-2,CASSQGQGRYTF,TGTGCCAGCAGCCAAGGACAGGGGCGCTACACCTTC
NA,TRBJ2-1,NA,TRBV5-1,CASSPDGADYNEQFF,TGCGCCAGCAGCCCCGATGGGGCAGACTACAATGAGCAGTTCTTC
NA,TRBJ2-7,TRBD2,TRBV15,CATKPSGGTYEQYF,TGTGCCACCAAGCCTAGCGGGGGAACCTACGAGCAGTACTTC
NA,TRBJ1-1,NA,TRBV12-3/TRBV12-4,CASSRGENTEAFF,TGTGCCAGCAGCCGGGGTGAGAACACTGAAGCTTTCTTT
NA,TRBJ2-1,NA,TRBV7-2,CASEPPAANEQFF,TGTGCCAGCGAGCCCCCCGCTGCCAATGAGCAGTTCTTC
NA,TRBJ1-1,TRBD1,TRBV12-5,CASGLVLGTGFRTEAFF,TGTGCTAGTGGTTTGGTACTGGGGACAGGGTTTCGCACTGAAGCTTTCTTT
NA,TRBJ1-1,NA,TRBV29-1,CSVDRRGGTEAFF,TGCAGCGTTGATCGAAGGGGAGGGACTGAAGCTTTCTTT
NA,TRBJ2-5,NA,TRBV6-5,CASSSGTLETQYF,TGTGCCAGCAGTTCGGGGACATTGGAGACCCAGTACTTC
NA,TRBJ2-5,TRBD1,TRBV2,CASKGQGAGETQYF,TGTGCCAGCAAGGGACAGGGGGCGGGAGAGACCCAGTACTTC
NA,TRBJ2-1,TRBD2,TRBV5-3,CARSPRAGGNNEQFF,TGTGCCAGAAGCCCCAGGGCGGGGGGAAACAATGAGCAGTTCTTC
NA,TRBJ1-1,TRBD1,TRBV27,CASSLLSTGLGNTEAFF,TGTGCCAGCAGTTTATTGTCGACAGGGCTTGGGAACACTGAAGCTTTCTTT
once,TRBJ1-1,NA,TRBV9,CASSVQPTGNTEAFF,TGTGCCAGCAGCGTCCAACCGACGGGGAACACTGAAGCTTTCTTT
NA,TRBJ2-2,NA,TRBV5-5,CASSPTAFISNTGELFF,TGTGCCAGCAGCCCGACAGCCTTCATTTCGAACACCGGGGAGCTGTTTTTT
NA,TRBJ1-1,TRBD1,TRBV18,CASSPLKGQGLNTEAFF,TGTGCCAGCTCACCGCTAAAGGGACAGGGGTTGAACACTGAAGCTTTCTTT
NA,TRBJ1-1,TRBD1,TRBV6-6,CASRAGGLLEAFF,TGTGCCAGCAGGGCAGGGGGCCTACTTGAAGCTTTCTTT